This T cell receptor beta chain appears in the sequencing data of a study of identical twins. Findings and caveats of the study: Within monozygotic twins, out-of-frame TCR alpha sharing was underestimated by the models. While abundant cord blood beta clonotypes carried fewer insertions, memory repertoires showed no such pattern.

This clonotype was seen a few times. Its antigen is still unknown. TCRdb re-derived calls from the 5' RACE reads in MiXCR, one entry per CDR3 protein. The data contain under 300,000 distinct CDR3 sequences, around 15% of them seen just once; the ten biggest clones take up 8.8%. Germline V gene sequence: CDR1 LGHNA, CDR2 YSLEER. The CDR3 contains 13 residues. V was trimmed by 0 bases and J by 5 bases, leaving 5 bases between them. Specimen: memory (CD45RO+) T cells sorted from blood. This rearrangement joins TRBV4-3 to TRBJ1-5; D remains ambiguous. This receptor was identified in a woman aged 18-30 years in good health. CDR3 nucleotides: TGCGCCAGCAGCCAAGATTTATATCAGCCCCAGCATTTT. Translating gives CASSQDLYQPQHF.